Each of the 7 T cell receptor beta chains below was sequenced from the same sample in a study of Graves' ophthalmopathy and Graves' hyperthyroidism. The study amplified TCR beta CDR3 regions using RNA transcripts. First-round RT-PCR employed HTBI primers, with a second-round multiplex PCR after it. TCRdb redid the calling of the multiplex PCR reads with MiXCR, one entry per CDR3 protein. The sample has over 450,000 distinct CDR3 sequences, over 13% seen once. Sequenced material: blood. The source of these receptors is a young woman with Graves' ophthalmopathy.

Details on this clonotype: The junction does not match germline at one end; this may be a read error. This rearrangement joins TRBV6-1 to TRBJ2-7; D might be TRBD1 (6 bases). The CDR3 is 15 residues long. Germline CDR1 and CDR2: MNHNS and SASEGT. CDR3 loop: CASSGAQYRGYDQYF. The CDR3 nucleotides read TGTGCCAGCAGTGGAGCGCAGTATAGGGGGTACGATCAGTACTTC.

This clonotype was detected ten times or more. The gene calls are TRBV20-1 and TRBJ1-2, with D perhaps matching TRBD1 (5 bases). V was trimmed by 1 base and J by 2 bases, leaving 14 bases between them. Per germline, CDR1 DFQATT and CDR2 SNEGSKA (reference sequence). CDR3 size: 15 residues. CDR3 region: CSARVGGRANYGYTF. CDR3 coding DNA: TGCAGTGCTAGAGTAGGTGGCAGGGCGAACTATGGCTACACCTTC.

As concerns this clonotype: A much larger clone lies a single base off, so this may be a read error. V is TRBV6-5 and J is TRBJ1-2, with 7 positions matching TRBD1. V gave up 4 bases and J gave up 6 bases; unmatched junction bases: 11. Germline CDR1 reads MNHEY; CDR2 reads SVGAGI. The CDR3 has 15 amino acids. For the CDR3, the DNA is TGTGCCAGCAGTTCTCCACAGGGGAGACTTGATGGCTACACCTTC. Translating it yields CASSSPQGRLDGYTF.

In this sample, this clonotype turned up many times. The rearrangement joins TRBV20-1 to TRBJ2-5; D may be TRBD1 (5 bases). Deletions cut 6 bases from V and 2 bases from J, with 7 bases between. This CDR3 region has 11 residues. CDR1 and CDR2 from the germline V gene are DFQATT and SNEGSKA (reference sequence). The CDR3: CSAQGQETQYF. The CDR3 nucleotides read TGCAGTGCCCAGGGTCAAGAGACCCAGTACTTC.

This chain connects TRBV18 to TRBJ1-1; D remains unclear. Per the germline V gene, CDR1 is KGHSH and CDR2 is LQKENI. Trimming removed 7 bases from V and 3 bases from J, with 15 bases in between. The CDR3 consists of 14 residues. In DNA form, the CDR3 reads TGTGCCAGCTTTCAATATGGCGAGGACACTGAAGCTTTCTTT. Translating it yields CASFQYGEDTEAFF.

The genes are TRBV30 and TRBJ2-5; 8 bases fit TRBD1. The CDR3 loop spans 14 amino acids. Germline-derived CDR1 and CDR2 are GTSNPN and SVGIG (reference sequence). Trimming cost V 1 base and J 3 bases; bases outside gene matches: 4. CDR3 sequence: CAWSGTGIEETQYF. The CDR3 nucleotides are TGTGCCTGGAGTGGGACAGGGATTGAAGAGACCCAGTACTTC.

In its sample, this clonotype was seen many times. This rearrangement joins TRBV12-3 or TRBV12-4 to TRBJ1-1; 7 positions agree with TRBD1. The CDR3 totals 14 residues. The V gene end was trimmed by 7 bases and the J gene end by 0 bases; junction bases not matched to a gene: 5. The CDR3 DNA reads TGTGCCAGCATCCCGGACAGGATGAACACTGAAGCTTTCTTT. Translating it yields CASIPDRMNTEAFF.